This is a list of T cell receptor beta chains from one sample in a study of vaccination effects on CD4 cells after COVID-19. Method: immunoSEQ multiplex PCR; TCRdb's copy keeps in-frame clones and lacks some. The sample has 71,000 or so clones, about 65% seen once. These receptors are not linked to any known antigen. The sample here was CD4+ T cells from PBMCs cultured with HCoV-OC43 spike peptides, taken before COVID-19 vaccination. Receptors originate from a human donor who received a COVID-19 vaccine. Each CDR3 is given with its conserved first and last residue. The D gene is left open where the match is weak. Rows may omit the clone size; those that give it use once, few, many or a size class.

j_gene: TRBJ2-3
d_gene: -
v_gene: TRBV19
abundance: -
CDR3aa: CASSIGGHTDTQYF
CDR3nt: TGTGCCAGTAGTATAGGGGGACACACAGATACGCAGTATTTT

j_gene: TRBJ2-1
d_gene: TRBD1
v_gene: TRBV10-3
abundance: -
CDR3aa: CAISVRTGESYNEQFF
CDR3nt: TGTGCCATCAGTGTGCGAACAGGGGAGTCCTACAATGAGCAGTTCTTC

j_gene: TRBJ1-1
d_gene: TRBD1
v_gene: TRBV6-4
abundance: once
CDR3aa: CAKSTGGTEAFF
CDR3nt: TGTGCCAAATCGACAGGGGGCACTGAAGCTTTCTTT

j_gene: TRBJ1-5
d_gene: -
v_gene: TRBV19
abundance: -
CDR3aa: CASSPPRWDGSNQPQHF
CDR3nt: TGTGCCAGTAGTCCTCCCAGGTGGGATGGGAGCAATCAGCCCCAGCATTTT

j_gene: TRBJ1-3
d_gene: -
v_gene: TRBV29-1
abundance: few
CDR3aa: CSVERGTGNTIYF
CDR3nt: TGCAGCGTTGAAAGGGGCACTGGAAACACCATATATTTT

j_gene: TRBJ1-1
d_gene: -
v_gene: TRBV7-8
abundance: few
CDR3aa: CASRATGGAEAFF
CDR3nt: TGTGCCAGCAGGGCGACGGGGGGGGCTGAAGCTTTCTTT

j_gene: TRBJ1-5
d_gene: TRBD1
v_gene: TRBV18
abundance: few
CDR3aa: CASSPTGANQPQHF
CDR3nt: TGTGCCAGCTCACCAACAGGGGCCAATCAGCCCCAGCATTTT

j_gene: TRBJ2-1
d_gene: TRBD1
v_gene: TRBV28
abundance: -
CDR3aa: CASREQGKGYNEQFF
CDR3nt: TGTGCCAGCAGGGAACAGGGGAAGGGTTACAATGAGCAGTTCTTC

j_gene: TRBJ1-1
d_gene: -
v_gene: TRBV10-1
abundance: few
CDR3aa: CASSRQLGMNTEAFF
CDR3nt: TGCGCCAGCAGCCGACAGCTCGGGATGAACACTGAAGCTTTCTTT

j_gene: TRBJ1-2
d_gene: -
v_gene: TRBV28
abundance: -
CDR3aa: CASRSSSQRGYTF
CDR3nt: TGTGCCAGCAGGTCCTCGTCCCAACGTGGCTACACCTTC

j_gene: TRBJ1-6
d_gene: -
v_gene: TRBV3-1/TRBV3-2
abundance: few
CDR3aa: CASSLPYSPLHF
CDR3nt: TGTGCCAGCAGCCTCCCCTATTCACCCCTCCACTTT

j_gene: TRBJ2-1
d_gene: TRBD1
v_gene: TRBV6-5
abundance: once
CDR3aa: CASSYRDSLLTEQFF
CDR3nt: TGTGCCAGCAGTTACCGGGACAGCCTTCTGACTGAGCAGTTCTTC

j_gene: TRBJ2-3
d_gene: TRBD1
v_gene: TRBV7-3
abundance: -
CDR3aa: CASSPDRVADTQYF
CDR3nt: TGTGCCAGCAGCCCCGACAGGGTGGCAGATACGCAGTATTTT

j_gene: TRBJ1-5
d_gene: TRBD1
v_gene: TRBV5-1
abundance: -
CDR3aa: CASSHGGDRDQPQHF
CDR3nt: TGCGCCAGCAGCCACGGTGGGGACAGAGATCAGCCCCAGCATTTT

j_gene: TRBJ1-1
d_gene: -
v_gene: TRBV5-1
abundance: few
CDR3aa: CASSLFGGSNTEAFF
CDR3nt: TGCGCCAGCAGCTTGTTTGGCGGCAGCAACACTGAAGCTTTCTTT

j_gene: TRBJ2-5
d_gene: -
v_gene: TRBV6-6
abundance: -
CDR3aa: CASSYTGQGLGETQYF
CDR3nt: TGTGCCAGCAGTTATACGGGTCAGGGGCTAGGAGAGACCCAGTACTTC